This T cell receptor beta chain was identified during a study of human T cells and chemical hapten exposure. Study context: Investigators sensitized around 2 cm by around 2 cm of upper inner arm skin with 2% DPC. Variation in per-sample TCR yields came mainly from small pooled library volume differences. Overall study results and limits: The study found expanded TCRs formed significantly more large CDR3 similarity clusters than controls.

The library gave individual cDNA molecules unique molecular identifiers. TCRdb independently ran MiXCR on the RACE reads; one entry per CDR3 protein. The table shows around 380,000 distinct CDR3 sequences, with approximately 5% occurring only once. The germline V and J ends were trimmed by 0 bases and 10 bases, with 7 bases remaining between them. Germline loops: CDR1 SGHDT, CDR2 YYEEEE. The CDR3 length is 11 residues. Noted time point: patch test 1, 2 weeks after DPC sensitization. Treatment described: therapeutic diphenylcyclopropenone sensitization with weekly scalp DPC. This clonotype turned up a few times. Its antigen is unidentified.

This clonotype was obtained from a woman aged 45-65 years with alopecia areata. Some clones in this sample may be carry-over from other donors' samples. Sequences were derived from whole blood, sampled in connection with sensitization to the hapten diphenylcyclopropenone (DPC). The chain recombines TRBV5-6 with TRBJ1-1; TRBD1 is a possible D gene (5 bases). CDR3 residues: CASSLEGRAFF. DNA of the CDR3: TGTGCCAGCAGCTTGGAGGGGAGAGCTTTCTTT.